This T cell receptor beta chain was obtained from a study of blood T cells in healthy people across ages. This clonotype was observed a handful of times. Its specificity is not known. Study outcomes and limitations: A roughly linear fall in TCR beta diversity per million T cells was seen with increasing age.

A J-beta primer mix and a sample-barcoded 5' primer were used in a second PCR of roughly 6 to 11 cycles. TCRdb ran MiXCR on the 5' RACE reads and lists one entry per CDR3 protein. Seen here are around 1,100,000 distinct CDR3 sequences, 35% to 45% observed once, and the top ten hold around 12%. In germline, CDR1 is MNHNY, CDR2 SVGAGI (reference sequence). CDR3 size: 16 residues. V gave up 4 bases and J gave up 0 bases, with 13 bases separating them. V and J are TRBV6-6 and TRBJ2-4; D might be TRBD1 (5 bases). Sequencing was done on a sample of blood. The sequence came from a young man in good health. CDR3 nucleotide sequence: TGTGCCAGCAGTTCCATGGACACCCTAGCCAAAAACATTCAGTACTTC. This translates into CASSSMDTLAKNIQYF.